The 12 T cell receptor beta chains presented below share a single source sample, sequenced in a study of molecular identifiers for immune sequencing clone quantification. A single record per CDR3 protein comes from TCRdb applying MiXCR to the PCR reads. The sample has approximately 54,000 distinct CDR3 sequences; 20% to 25% are singletons. Sequencing was done on a sample of naive CD8+ T cells from blood, with Jurkat cell RNA spiked in. Documented subset: FACS-sorted CD8+CD4-CCR7+CD45RA+ naive T cells. Receptors were obtained from a human donor in good health. Some libraries in this study had Jurkat cell RNA spiked in.

Many counts were recorded for this clonotype. The chain recombines TRBV4-3 with TRBJ2-3, with TRBD2 matching 8 bases. Germline loops: CDR1 LGHNA, CDR2 YSLEER. The CDR3 covers 18 residues. V lost 0 bases to trimming and J lost 2 bases; unmatched junction nucleotides: 10. CDR3 region: CASSQDAPLAGPTDTQYF. In DNA, the CDR3 is TGCGCCAGCAGCCAAGATGCCCCTCTAGCGGGCCCCACAGATACGCAGTATTTT.

This clonotype occurred many times. This sequence joins TRBV6-5 and TRBJ1-5; a possible D gene is TRBD1 (5 bases). The V gene's germline CDR1 is MNHEY and CDR2 SVGAGI. The CDR3 length is 13 residues. V gave up 2 bases and J gave up 7 bases, with 9 bases separating them. The CDR3, as DNA: TGTGCCAGCAGTTACCAGGGTGGACAGCCCCAGCATTTT. Its protein product is CASSYQGGQPQHF.

Of note for this clonotype: At one boundary the junction diverges from the germline segment, which might be a read error. This chain connects TRBV27 to TRBJ2-7; 7 nucleotides agree with TRBD1. There are 16 residues in the CDR3. Germline values: CDR1 MNHEY, CDR2 SMNVEV (reference sequence). CDR3 sequence: CAISTLRQGQGYEQYF. CDR3 coding DNA: TGTGCCATCAGTACCCTCCGACAGGGCCAAGGCTACGAGCAGTACTTC.

The table lists this clonotype with many counts. The chain joins TRBV4-1 to TRBJ2-7; D is ambiguous. The V end lost 2 bases, the J end lost 2 bases, and 13 bases lay between the germline ends. The CDR3 is made up of 15 amino acids. Germline CDR1 and CDR2: MGHRA and YSYEKL. For the CDR3, the DNA is TGCGCCAGCAGCCAACTTGGGGAAGCGACCTACGAGCAGTACTTC. This gives the protein CASSQLGEATYEQYF.

This clonotype was seen ten or more times. In DNA, the CDR3 is TGCGCCAGCAGCCAAGGATATCTAGCGGGAGATAATGAGCAGTTCTTC. Protein sequence: CASSQGYLAGDNEQFF. V and J are TRBV4-3 and TRBJ2-1; 10 positions agree with TRBD2. V lost 1 base and J lost 7; bases outside the gene matches: 7. The CDR3 has 16 residues. The V gene's germline CDR1 is LGHNA and CDR2 YSLEER.

Details on this clonotype: This clone may be a read error of a much larger clone one base away. This chain connects TRBV5-1 to TRBJ2-7, with 8 bases that match TRBD1. The germline V gene has CDR1 SGHRS and CDR2 YFSETQ. CDR3 length equals 13 residues. This CDR3 is CASSLQGVYERYF. The CDR3 DNA reads TGCGCCAGCAGCTTACAGGGGGTCTACGAGCGGTACTTC.

This clonotype was observed many times. This CDR3 reads CSGELAPGELFF. The CDR3 nucleotides read TGCAGCGGGGAGTTGGCCCCCGGGGAGCTGTTTTTT. The rearrangement joins TRBV29-1 to TRBJ2-2; TRBD2 might be the D (5 bases). The CDR3 is 12 residues long. Trimming removed 7 bases from V and 6 bases from J, with 12 bases in between. CDR1 is SQVTM, CDR2 ANQGSEA, per germline.

Worth noting for this clonotype: This may come from a read error, since a much larger clone is one base off. The conserved phenylalanine or tryptophan is not found at the CDR3 terminus, so this likely reflects a read error. The J gene is TRBJ1-2, the V gene TRBV4-1; D is perhaps TRBD1 (6 bases). Germline loops: CDR1 MGHRA, CDR2 YSYEKL. CDR3 length: 14 residues. V lost 1 base, J lost 7 bases, and 13 bases lay in between. CDR3 coding DNA: TGCGCCAGCAGCCAAGGAGGGCAGGGGTTTGGCTACACCCTC. It translates to CASSQGGQGFGYTL.

As for this clonotype: A much larger clone differs by one base, so this may be a read error. Likely a read error: the CDR3 ends without its conserved phenylalanine or tryptophan. This chain uses TRBV19 with TRBJ2-3; D remains unclear. Germline-derived CDR1 and CDR2 are LNHDA and SQIVND (reference sequence). The CDR3 is 16 amino acids. V lost 3 bases and J 1 base, leaving 14 bases between the germline ends. The CDR3 loop is CASSMDPLFGTDTQYL. The CDR3 DNA follows: TGTGCCAGTAGTATGGATCCTTTATTTGGCACAGATACGCAGTATCTT.

This clonotype was seen many times. This sequence joins TRBV30 and TRBJ1-5; TRBD1 might be the D (6 bases). Germline V gene data show CDR1 as GTSNPN and CDR2 as SVGIG (reference sequence). The CDR3 sequence is 14 residues long. Trimming left V 0 bases short and J 6 bases short, with 12 bases between. CDR3 sequence: CAWSVMGAGQPQHF. The CDR3 DNA is TGTGCCTGGAGTGTAATGGGGGCAGGTCAGCCCCAGCATTTT.

At least ten counts were recorded for this clonotype. The V call is TRBV20-1, the J call TRBJ2-7; a possible D gene is TRBD1 (6 bases). The CDR3 has 13 amino acids. CDR1 and CDR2 from the germline V gene are DFQATT and SNEGSKA (reference sequence). Trimming took off 4 bases at V and 5 bases at J, with 15 bases between the two ends. CDR3 loop: CSAKTGPTHEQYF. CDR3 DNA: TGCAGTGCTAAGACAGGACCTACCCACGAGCAGTACTTC.

A few counts support this clonotype. A read error may explain this, as a much larger clone is one base away. The V call is TRBV5-3, the J call TRBJ2-2, with a weak D call TRBD2 (5 bases). TRBV5-3 is an open reading frame, and its role is uncertain. The CDR3 length is 14 residues. V shed 8 bases and J shed 6 bases, with 17 bases lying between them. CDR3 region: CASSPEGPAGELFF. DNA for the CDR3: TGTGCCAGCAGCCCCGAGGGTCCCGCCGGGGAGCTGTTTTTT.